The text below deals with one T cell receptor beta chain. Its antigen remains unidentified. TCRdb analysed the RT-PCR reads with MiXCR anew, one entry per CDR3 protein. This table has 250,000 to 350,000 distinct CDR3 sequences, about 20% appearing once. The data belong to a study of response to subunit inactivated influenza vaccine. Study observations and caveats: Researchers suggested that each seasonal influenza vaccination recruits few new T cells.

With V trimmed by 5 bases and J by 4 bases, 9 bases remained unmatched. The CDR3 contains 16 residues. Germline V gene lookup returns CDR1 SGHVS and CDR2 FNYEAQ. The receptor comes from a man aged 50 to 69 who received an inactivated influenza vaccine. This sequence joins TRBV7-6 and TRBJ2-5; 11 bases agree with TRBD2. Source: PBMCs from blood, taken roughly 20 months after vaccination. DNA for the CDR3: TGTGCCAGCAGCGTCTATAGCGGGGGGGCCGGAGAGACCCAGTACTTC. Translated: CASSVYSGGAGETQYF.